This T cell receptor (beta chain) appears in the sequencing data of a study of OX40 agonist ivuxolimab in advanced cancers. Study at large: Patients received ivuxolimab, an intravenous treatment, every 2 weeks at 0.01 to 10 mg/kg. A diagnosis of hepatocellular carcinoma, melanoma, renal cell or head and neck cancer was present in dose-escalation patients. The study reported partial responses in three patients: one hepatocellular carcinoma, two cutaneous melanoma.

The CDR3 extends over 15 amino acids. V dropped 0 bases and J dropped 5; count of bases not matched to a gene: 1. Germline V lookup: CDR1 MNHNY, CDR2 SVGAGI (reference sequence). Assay used: immunoSEQ multiplex PCR; TCRdb lists only in-frame clones, some missing. The sample consists of about 79,000 clones, around 90% of them appearing once. The sequences come from CD4+ or CD8+ T cells sorted from blood, collected in a trial of the OX40 agonist ivuxolimab. The TCR sequence derives from an adult with an advanced solid tumor such as melanoma, head and neck, liver or kidney cancer. The chain carries TRBV6-6 and TRBJ2-2; TRBD2 agrees at 9 bases. The CDR3 sequence: CASSYSGLATGELFF. CDR3 nucleotide sequence: TGTGCCAGCAGTTACTCCGGACTAGCGACCGGGGAGCTGTTTTTT.